The sequence of this TCR beta chain was determined in a study of OX40 agonist ivuxolimab in advanced cancers. Study information: Each patient was given ivuxolimab into a vein every 2 weeks, at 0.01 to 10 mg/kg. Overall study findings and caveats: At 0.1-3.0 mg/kg, partial responders had clonal expansion among the lowest observed. Expanded peripheral T-cell antigen specificity went undetermined.

The repertoire was sequenced with immunoSEQ multiplex PCR; TCRdb's copy has only in-frame clones and lacks some. The repertoire holds tens of thousands of clones, with roughly nine tenths as singletons. To note about this clone: What it binds is not known.

Germline loops: CDR1 GTSNPN, CDR2 SVGIG (reference sequence). Trimming removed 2 bases from V and 1 base from J, with 2 bases in between. The CDR3 extends over 12 amino acids. The receptor's source is an adult with an advanced solid tumor such as melanoma, head and neck, liver or kidney cancer. The sequencing used CD4+ or CD8+ T cells sorted from blood, collected in a trial of the OX40 agonist ivuxolimab. The J gene is TRBJ2-2, the V gene TRBV30; D not certain. The CDR3 nucleotides read TGTGCCTGGAGTAAGAACACCGGGGAGCTGTTTTTT. It specifies CAWSKNTGELFF.